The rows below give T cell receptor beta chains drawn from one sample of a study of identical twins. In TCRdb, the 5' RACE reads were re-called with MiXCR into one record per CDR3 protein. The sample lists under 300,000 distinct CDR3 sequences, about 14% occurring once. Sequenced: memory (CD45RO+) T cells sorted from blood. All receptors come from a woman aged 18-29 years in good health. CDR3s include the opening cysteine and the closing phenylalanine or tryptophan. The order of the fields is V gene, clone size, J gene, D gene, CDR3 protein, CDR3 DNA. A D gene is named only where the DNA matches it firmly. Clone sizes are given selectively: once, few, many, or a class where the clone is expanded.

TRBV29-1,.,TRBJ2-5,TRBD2,CSLGRGQETQYF,TGCAGCCTCGGGAGGGGCCAAGAGACCCAGTACTTC
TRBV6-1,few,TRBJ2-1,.,CASSRSRLVSYNEQFF,TGTGCCAGCAGCCGCTCTAGACTGGTATCCTACAATGAGCAGTTCTTC
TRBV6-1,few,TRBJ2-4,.,CASTGSGIRGF,TGTGCCAGCACAGGGTCGGGCATCCGGGGGTTC
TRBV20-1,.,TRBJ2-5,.,CSARDLKAGAETQYF,TGCAGTGCTAGAGATCTGAAGGCTGGAGCGGAGACCCAGTACTTC
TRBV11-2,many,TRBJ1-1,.,CASSPKTGFGVRSEAFF,TGTGCCAGCAGCCCTAAAACGGGGTTCGGGGTGAGGTCGGAAGCTTTCTTT
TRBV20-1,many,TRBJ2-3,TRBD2,CSALLAGNTDTQYF,TGCAGTGCTTTGCTAGCGGGGAACACAGATACGCAGTATTTT
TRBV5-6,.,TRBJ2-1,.,CASRSAGGGEQFF,TGTGCCAGCAGGTCAGCAGGGGGAGGAGAGCAGTTCTTC
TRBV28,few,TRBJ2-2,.,CASSFISTGELFF,TGTGCCAGCAGTTTTATTAGTACCGGGGAGCTGTTTTTT
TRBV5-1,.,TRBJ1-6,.,CASSLDRRYDSPLHF,TGCGCCAGCAGCTTGGACAGGAGGTACGATTCACCCCTCCACTTT
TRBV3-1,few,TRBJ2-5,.,CASSQRSGDQETQYF,TGTGCCAGCAGCCAACGCTCGGGGGACCAAGAGACCCAGTACTTC
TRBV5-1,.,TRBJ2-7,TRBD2,CASSLGSSGNSYEQYF,TGCGCCAGCAGCTTGGGAAGTAGCGGGAACTCCTACGAGCAGTACTTC
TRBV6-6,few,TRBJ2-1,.,CASKEGGSNEQFF,TGTGCCAGCAAGGAGGGGGGGTCCAATGAGCAGTTCTTC
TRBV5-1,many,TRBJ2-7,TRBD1,CASSRDRVEFEQYF,TGCGCCAGCAGCCGGGACAGGGTAGAATTCGAGCAGTACTTC
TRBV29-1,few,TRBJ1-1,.,CSAGGLGTEAFF,TGCAGCGCCGGAGGGTTGGGAACTGAAGCTTTCTTT
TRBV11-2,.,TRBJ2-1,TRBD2,CASSFILAGGNNEQFF,TGTGCCAGCAGCTTCATACTAGCGGGAGGTAACAATGAGCAGTTCTTC
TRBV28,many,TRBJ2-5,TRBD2,CASSSWTSGGQETQYF,TGTGCCAGCAGTTCGTGGACTAGCGGGGGCCAAGAGACCCAGTACTTC
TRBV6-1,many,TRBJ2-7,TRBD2,CASSWTSGGSYEQYF,TGTGCCAGCAGCTGGACTAGCGGGGGATCCTACGAGCAGTACTTC
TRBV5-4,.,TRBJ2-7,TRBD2,CASTPGRANEQYF,TGTGCCAGCACCCCGGGGAGGGCGAATGAGCAGTACTTC
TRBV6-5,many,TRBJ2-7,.,CVSRKQGYEQYF,TGTGTCAGCCGTAAGCAGGGATACGAGCAGTACTTC
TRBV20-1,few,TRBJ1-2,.,CSARDNYGYTF,TGCAGTGCTAGAGATAACTATGGCTACACCTTC
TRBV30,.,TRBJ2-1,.,CAWSEAASYNEQFF,TGTGCCTGGAGTGAAGCGGCCTCCTACAATGAGCAGTTCTTC
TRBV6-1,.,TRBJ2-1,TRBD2,CASSVASGGYNEQFF,TGTGCCAGCAGTGTGGCTAGCGGGGGGTACAATGAGCAGTTCTTC
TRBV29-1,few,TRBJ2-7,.,CSVLRGPSYEQYF,TGCAGCGTCCTCCGGGGCCCCAGCTACGAGCAGTACTTC
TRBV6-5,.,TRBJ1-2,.,CASSYVWAEDGYTF,TGTGCCAGCAGTTACGTTTGGGCGGAAGATGGCTACACCTTC
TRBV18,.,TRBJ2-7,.,CASSRQDNYEQYF,TGTGCCAGCTCCCGACAGGACAATTACGAGCAGTACTTC
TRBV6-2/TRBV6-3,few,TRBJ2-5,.,CASSYPRSITPETQYF,TGTGCCAGCAGTTACCCCCGTTCGATTACCCCGGAGACCCAGTACTTC
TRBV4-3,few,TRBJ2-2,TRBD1,CASSQEAGDRRYTGELFF,TGCGCCAGCAGCCAAGAGGCTGGGGACAGGCGATACACCGGGGAGCTGTTTTTT
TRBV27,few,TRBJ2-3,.,CASSWRLGDTQYF,TGTGCCAGCAGTTGGAGGTTAGGAGATACGCAGTATTTT
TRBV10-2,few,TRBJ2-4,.,CASSEPAVDIQYF,TGCGCCAGCAGTGAGCCGGCGGTAGACATTCAGTACTTC
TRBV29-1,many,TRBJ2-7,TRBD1,CSVTPSTGSSYEQYF,TGCAGCGTTACACCCTCGACAGGGAGCTCCTACGAGCAGTACTTC
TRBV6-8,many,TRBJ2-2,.,CANKEGATTGELFF,TGTGCCAACAAGGAGGGGGCGACCACCGGGGAGCTGTTTTTT
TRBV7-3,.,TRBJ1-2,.,CASSLYHSNNYGYTF,TGTGCCAGCAGCTTATACCACTCCAACAACTATGGCTACACCTTC
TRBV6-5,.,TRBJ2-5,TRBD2,CASSSAGLLKETQYF,TGTGCCAGCAGTTCTGCGGGACTACTCAAAGAGACCCAGTACTTC
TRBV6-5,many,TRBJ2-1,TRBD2,CASSYSPSGGNNEQFF,TGTGCCAGCAGTTACTCCCCTAGCGGGGGAAACAATGAGCAGTTCTTC
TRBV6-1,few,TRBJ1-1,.,CASRERGGAFF,TGTGCCAGCAGGGAACGCGGTGGAGCTTTCTTT
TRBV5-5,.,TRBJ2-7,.,CASSPLRRISYEQYF,TGTGCCAGCAGCCCCCTCCGGAGGATATCCTACGAGCAGTACTTC
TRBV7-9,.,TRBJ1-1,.,CASSPLGGTEAFF,TGTGCCAGCAGCCCACTAGGGGGAACTGAAGCTTTCTTT
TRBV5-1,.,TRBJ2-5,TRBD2,CASTTLPGRDQETQYF,TGCGCCAGCACTACCTTGCCGGGGAGGGACCAAGAGACCCAGTACTTC
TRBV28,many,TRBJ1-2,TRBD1,CASRPTGTVSYGYTF,TGTGCCAGCAGACCAACCGGGACAGTGTCCTATGGCTACACCTTC
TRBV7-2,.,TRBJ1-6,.,CASSLGWGSPLHF,TGTGCCAGCAGCTTAGGGTGGGGTTCACCCCTCCACTTT
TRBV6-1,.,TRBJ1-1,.,CASSEAGVVEAFF,TGTGCCAGCAGTGAAGCGGGAGTTGTTGAAGCTTTCTTT
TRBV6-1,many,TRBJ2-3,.,CASRERDSTDTQYF,TGTGCCAGCAGGGAAAGGGACTCCACAGATACGCAGTATTTT
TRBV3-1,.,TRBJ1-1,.,CASSIRQINTEAFF,TGTGCCAGCAGCATCAGACAGATTAACACTGAAGCTTTCTTT
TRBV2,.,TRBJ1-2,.,CASSEAGDGYTF,TGTGCCAGCAGTGAAGCCGGGGACGGCTACACCTTC
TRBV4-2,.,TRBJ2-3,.,CASSQDQQSTDTQYF,TGTGCCAGCAGCCAAGATCAACAGTCCACAGATACGCAGTATTTT
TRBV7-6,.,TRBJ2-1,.,CASSFGGGRNEQFF,TGTGCCAGCAGCTTCGGAGGGGGAAGGAATGAGCAGTTCTTC
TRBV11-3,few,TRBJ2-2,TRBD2,CASSLDMGLPAGELFF,TGTGCCAGCAGCTTAGATATGGGACTACCGGCCGGGGAGCTGTTTTTT
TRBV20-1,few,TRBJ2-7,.,CSTRTGSYEQYF,TGCAGTACAAGGACTGGATCCTACGAGCAGTACTTC
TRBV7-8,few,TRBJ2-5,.,CASSQGRGRETQYF,TGTGCCAGCAGCCAAGGGAGGGGGCGAGAGACCCAGTACTTC
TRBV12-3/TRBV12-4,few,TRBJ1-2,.,CASSPRQLPNYGYTF,TGTGCCAGCAGCCCCCGACAGTTGCCTAACTATGGCTACACCTTC
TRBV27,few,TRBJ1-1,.,CASSWGPRDTEAFF,TGTGCCAGCAGCTGGGGGCCGAGGGACACTGAAGCTTTCTTT